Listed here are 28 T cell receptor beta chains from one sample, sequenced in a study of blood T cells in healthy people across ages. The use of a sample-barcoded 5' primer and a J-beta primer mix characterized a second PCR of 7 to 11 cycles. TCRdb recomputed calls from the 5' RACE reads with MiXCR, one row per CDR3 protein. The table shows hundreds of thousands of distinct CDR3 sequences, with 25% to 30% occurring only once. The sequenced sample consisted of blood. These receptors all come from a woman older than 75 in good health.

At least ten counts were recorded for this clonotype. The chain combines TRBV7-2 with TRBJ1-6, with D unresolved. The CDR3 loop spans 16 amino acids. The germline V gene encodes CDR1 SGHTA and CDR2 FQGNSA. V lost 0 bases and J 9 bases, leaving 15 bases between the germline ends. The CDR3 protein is CASSLAGLSASSPLHF. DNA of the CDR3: TGTGCCAGCAGCTTAGCCGGACTTTCGGCAAGTTCACCCCTCCACTTT.

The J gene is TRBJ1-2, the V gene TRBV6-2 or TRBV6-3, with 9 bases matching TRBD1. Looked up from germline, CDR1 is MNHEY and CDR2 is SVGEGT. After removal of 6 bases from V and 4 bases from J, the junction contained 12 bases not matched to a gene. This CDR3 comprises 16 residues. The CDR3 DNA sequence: TGTGCCAGCAGCCGACCGGGACAGGGATCAGTCTATGGCTACACCTTC. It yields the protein CASSRPGQGSVYGYTF.

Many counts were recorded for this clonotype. The DNA of the CDR3 is TGTGCCAGCCGGGGCCGGGACAGGGGGCGCGGTGATGGCTACACCTTC. Protein sequence: CASRGRDRGRGDGYTF. The V call is TRBV5-4, the J call TRBJ1-2; 12 nucleotides align to TRBD1. Germline lookup yields CDR1 SGHNT and CDR2 YYREEE (reference sequence). The length of the CDR3 is 16 residues. Germline trimming cut 7 bases from V and 6 bases from J; bases unmatched to any gene: 13.

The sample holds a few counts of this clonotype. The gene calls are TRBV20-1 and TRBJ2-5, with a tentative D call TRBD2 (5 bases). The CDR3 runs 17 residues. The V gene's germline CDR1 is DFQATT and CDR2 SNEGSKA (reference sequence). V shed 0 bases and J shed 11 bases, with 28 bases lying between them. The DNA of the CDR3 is TGCAGTGCTAGAGATAAGAGGACTGGTAGGTCCTACAATGAGCAGTACTTC. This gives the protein CSARDKRTGRSYNEQYF.

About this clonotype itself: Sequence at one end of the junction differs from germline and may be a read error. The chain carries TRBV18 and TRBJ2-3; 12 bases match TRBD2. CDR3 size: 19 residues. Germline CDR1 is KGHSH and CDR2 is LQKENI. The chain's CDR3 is CVSSRWTSGAPEVTDTQYF. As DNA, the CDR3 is TGTGTCAGCTCACGATGGACTAGCGGGGCTCCGGAAGTAACAGATACGCAGTATTTT.

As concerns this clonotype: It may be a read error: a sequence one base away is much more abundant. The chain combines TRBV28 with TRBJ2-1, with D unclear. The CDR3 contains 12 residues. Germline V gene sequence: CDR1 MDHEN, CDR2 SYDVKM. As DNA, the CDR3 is TGTGCCGGCAGAGTTGTTAACAATGAGCAGTTCTTC. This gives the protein CAGRVVNNEQFF.

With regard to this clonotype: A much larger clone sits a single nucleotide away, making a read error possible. The CDR3 loop is CASSEAGGNYYSNQPRHF. CDR3 nucleotide sequence: TGTGCCAGCAGTGAAGCCGGAGGGAACTATTATAGCAATCAGCCCCGGCATTTT. The chain uses TRBV2 and TRBJ1-5; D is unclear. CDR3 length: 18 amino acids. Germline CDR1 and CDR2: SNHLY and FYNNEI.

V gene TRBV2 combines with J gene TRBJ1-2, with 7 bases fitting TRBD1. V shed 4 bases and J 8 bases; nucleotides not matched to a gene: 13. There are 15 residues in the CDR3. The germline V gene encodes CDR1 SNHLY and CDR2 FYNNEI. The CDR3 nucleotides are TGTGCCAGCAGTGGGGGAACCGACAGGGCGAGAGGCTACACCTTC. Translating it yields CASSGGTDRARGYTF.

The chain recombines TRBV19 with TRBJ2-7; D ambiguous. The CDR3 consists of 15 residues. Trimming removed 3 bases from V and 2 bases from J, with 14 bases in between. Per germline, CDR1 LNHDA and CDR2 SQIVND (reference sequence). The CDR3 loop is CASSIGGRSTYEQYF. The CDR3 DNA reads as TGTGCCAGTAGTATTGGTGGGCGGAGCACCTACGAGCAGTACTTC.

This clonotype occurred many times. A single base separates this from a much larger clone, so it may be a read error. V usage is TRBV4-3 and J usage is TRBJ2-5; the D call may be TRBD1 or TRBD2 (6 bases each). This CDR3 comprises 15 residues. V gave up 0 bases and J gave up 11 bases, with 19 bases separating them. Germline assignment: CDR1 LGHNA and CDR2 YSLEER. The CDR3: CASSQEGGQINEQYF. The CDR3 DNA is TGCGCCAGCAGCCAAGAGGGAGGACAGATCAATGAGCAGTACTTC.

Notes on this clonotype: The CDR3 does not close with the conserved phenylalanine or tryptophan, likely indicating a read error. The CDR3 sequence is CASSVGTGVGDTQYS. As DNA, the CDR3 is TGTGCCAGCAGTGTAGGGACAGGGGTCGGAGATACGCAGTATTCC. V usage is TRBV12-3 or TRBV12-4 and J usage is TRBJ2-3; 10 nucleotides agree with TRBD1. The CDR3 has 15 residues. V shed 5 bases and J 5 bases; nucleotides not matched to a gene: 7.

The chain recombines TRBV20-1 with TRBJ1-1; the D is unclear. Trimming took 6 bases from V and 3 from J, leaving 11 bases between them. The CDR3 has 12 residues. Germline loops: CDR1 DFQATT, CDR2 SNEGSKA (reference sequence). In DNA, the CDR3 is TGCAGTGCCAGGAGGCAGTACACTGAAGCTTTCTTT. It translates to CSARRQYTEAFF.

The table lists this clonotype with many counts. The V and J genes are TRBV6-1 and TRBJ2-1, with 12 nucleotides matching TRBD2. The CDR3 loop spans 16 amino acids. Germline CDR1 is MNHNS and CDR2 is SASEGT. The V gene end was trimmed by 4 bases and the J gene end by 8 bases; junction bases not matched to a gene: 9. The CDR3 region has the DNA TGTGCCAGCAGTGGGACTAGCGGGGCCTACCGGGATGAGCAGTTCTTC. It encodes CASSGTSGAYRDEQFF.

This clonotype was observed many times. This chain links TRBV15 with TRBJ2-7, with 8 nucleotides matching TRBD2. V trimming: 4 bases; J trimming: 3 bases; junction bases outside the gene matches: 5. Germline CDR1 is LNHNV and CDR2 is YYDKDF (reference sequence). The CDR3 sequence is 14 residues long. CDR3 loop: CATSIAGTFYEQYF. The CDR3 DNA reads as TGTGCCACCAGCATAGCGGGGACCTTCTACGAGCAGTACTTC. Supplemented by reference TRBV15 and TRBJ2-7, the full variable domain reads DAMVIQNPRYQVTQFGKPVTLSCSQTLNHNVMYWYQQKSSQAPKLLFHYYDKDFNNEADTPDNFQSRRPNTSFCFLDIRSPGLGDTAMYLCATSIAGTFYEQYFGPGTRLTVT.

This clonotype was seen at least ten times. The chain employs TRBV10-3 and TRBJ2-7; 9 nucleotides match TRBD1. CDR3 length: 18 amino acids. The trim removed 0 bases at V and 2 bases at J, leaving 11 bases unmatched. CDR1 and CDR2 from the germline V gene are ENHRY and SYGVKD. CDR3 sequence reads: CAISESDGTGLNTYEQYF. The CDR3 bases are TGTGCCATCAGTGAGTCTGACGGGACAGGGCTTAATACCTACGAGCAGTACTTC.

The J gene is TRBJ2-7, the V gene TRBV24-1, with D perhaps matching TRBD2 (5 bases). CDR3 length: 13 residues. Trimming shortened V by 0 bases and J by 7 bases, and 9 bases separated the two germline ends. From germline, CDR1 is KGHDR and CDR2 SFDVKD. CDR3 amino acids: CATSDLFEGEQYF. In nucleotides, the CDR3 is TGTGCCACCAGTGATTTGTTCGAGGGAGAGCAGTACTTC.

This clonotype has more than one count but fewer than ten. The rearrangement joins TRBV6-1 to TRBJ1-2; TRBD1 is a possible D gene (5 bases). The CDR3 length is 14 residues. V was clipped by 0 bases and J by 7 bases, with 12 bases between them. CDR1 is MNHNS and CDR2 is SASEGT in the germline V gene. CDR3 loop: CASSEAPQGGGYTF. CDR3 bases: TGTGCCAGCAGTGAAGCCCCGCAGGGTGGTGGCTACACCTTC.

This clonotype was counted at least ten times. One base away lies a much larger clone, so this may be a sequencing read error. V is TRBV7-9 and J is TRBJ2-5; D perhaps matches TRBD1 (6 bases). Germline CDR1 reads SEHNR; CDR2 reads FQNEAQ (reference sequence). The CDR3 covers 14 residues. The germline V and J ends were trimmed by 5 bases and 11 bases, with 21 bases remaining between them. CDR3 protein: CASSPPRQVHEQYF. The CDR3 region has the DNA TGTGCCAGCAGCCCTCCGAGACAGGTCCATGAGCAGTACTTC.

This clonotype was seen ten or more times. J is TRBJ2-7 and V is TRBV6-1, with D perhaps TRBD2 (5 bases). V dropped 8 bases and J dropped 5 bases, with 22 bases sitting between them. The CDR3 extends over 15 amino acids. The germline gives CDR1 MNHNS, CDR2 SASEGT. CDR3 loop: CASPRAGRPANEQYF. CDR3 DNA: TGTGCCAGCCCGAGGGCCGGGCGACCCGCCAACGAGCAGTACTTC.

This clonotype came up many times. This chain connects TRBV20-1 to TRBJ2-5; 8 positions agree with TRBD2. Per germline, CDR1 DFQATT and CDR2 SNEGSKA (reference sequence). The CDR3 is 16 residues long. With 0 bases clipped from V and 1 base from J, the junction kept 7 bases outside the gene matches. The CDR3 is CSARDLVAGSQETQYF. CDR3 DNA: TGCAGTGCTAGAGATTTAGTAGCGGGGAGCCAAGAGACCCAGTACTTC.

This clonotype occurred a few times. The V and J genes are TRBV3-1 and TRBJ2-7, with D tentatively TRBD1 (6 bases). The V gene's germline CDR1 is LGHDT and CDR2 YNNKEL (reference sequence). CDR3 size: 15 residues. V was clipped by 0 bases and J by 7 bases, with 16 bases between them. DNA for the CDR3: TGTGCCAGCAGCCAAGACAGGGGCAGTTGGAATGAGCAGTACTTC. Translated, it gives CASSQDRGSWNEQYF.

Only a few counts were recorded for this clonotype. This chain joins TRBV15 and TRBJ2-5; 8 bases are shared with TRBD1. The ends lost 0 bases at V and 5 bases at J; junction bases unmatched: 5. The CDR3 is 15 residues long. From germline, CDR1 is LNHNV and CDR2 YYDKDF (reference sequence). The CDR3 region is CATSREAGGAETQYF. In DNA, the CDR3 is TGTGCCACCAGCAGAGAGGCAGGGGGCGCGGAGACCCAGTACTTC.

The CDR3 here is CSASDSRSGNTIYF. As DNA, the CDR3 is TGCAGTGCCTCGGACAGTCGTAGTGGAAACACCATATATTTT. This sequence joins TRBV20-1 and TRBJ1-3, with TRBD1 as a possible D gene (6 bases). Germline assignment: CDR1 DFQATT and CDR2 SNEGSKA (reference sequence). Trimming took 6 bases from V and 3 from J, leaving 15 bases between them. CDR3 size: 14 residues.

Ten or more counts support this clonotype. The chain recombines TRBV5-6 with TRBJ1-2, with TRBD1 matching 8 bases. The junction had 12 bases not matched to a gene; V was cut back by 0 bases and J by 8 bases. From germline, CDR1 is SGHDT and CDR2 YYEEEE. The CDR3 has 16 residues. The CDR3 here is CASSLEQGASRKGYTF. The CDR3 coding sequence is TGTGCCAGCAGCTTGGAGCAGGGGGCGTCGCGGAAAGGCTACACCTTC.

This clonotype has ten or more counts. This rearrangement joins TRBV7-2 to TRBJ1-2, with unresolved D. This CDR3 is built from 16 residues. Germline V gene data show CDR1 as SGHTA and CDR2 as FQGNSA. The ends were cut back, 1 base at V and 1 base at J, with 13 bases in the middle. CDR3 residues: CASSLGGGSGNYGYTF. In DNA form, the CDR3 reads TGTGCCAGCAGCTTAGGTGGAGGCAGTGGTAACTATGGCTACACCTTC.

For the CDR3, the DNA is TGTGCCAGCAGCCTTGGACAGGGAGGGTGGAAAAACAATGAGCAGTTCTTC. Its translation: CASSLGQGGWKNNEQFF. This sequence joins TRBV28 and TRBJ2-1; maybe TRBD1 (8 bases). Trimming pared 6 bases from V and 5 bases from J, leaving 23 bases between. Germline assignment: CDR1 MDHEN and CDR2 SYDVKM. This CDR3 has 17 amino acids.

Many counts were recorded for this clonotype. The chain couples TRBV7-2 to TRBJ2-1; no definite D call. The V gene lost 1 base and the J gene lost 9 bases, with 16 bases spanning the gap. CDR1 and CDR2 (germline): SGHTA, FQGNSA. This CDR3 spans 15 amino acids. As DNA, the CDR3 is TGTGCCAGCAGCTTAGAGGCTAGTCTGGATAGTGAGCAGTTCTTC. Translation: CASSLEASLDSEQFF.

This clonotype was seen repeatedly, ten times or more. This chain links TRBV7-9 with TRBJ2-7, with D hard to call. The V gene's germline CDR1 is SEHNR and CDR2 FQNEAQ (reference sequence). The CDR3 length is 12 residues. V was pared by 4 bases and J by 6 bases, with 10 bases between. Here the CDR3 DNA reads TGTGCCAGCAGCTCGCGGCAGGTCGAGCAGTACTTC. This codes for CASSSRQVEQYF.